This T cell receptor (beta chain) was captured by sequencing in a study of blood T cell repertoires in COVID-19. Participants were placed into cohorts based on the clinical history they reported. Trimming took 4 bases from V and 6 from J, leaving 16 bases between them. Germline V lookup: CDR1 SQVTM, CDR2 ANQGSEA. This CDR3 has 13 amino acids. TCRdb's copy holds only in-frame clones and misses some; the assay was immunoSEQ multiplex PCR. The sample records about 270,000 clones, around 90% being singletons. This receptor was obtained from a man aged 40-49 years who had been exposed to COVID-19. Sequencing was performed on PBMCs or T cells enriched from blood (not recorded which). This chain connects TRBV29-1 to TRBJ2-7; D may be TRBD1 (6 bases). The CDR3 nucleotides read TGCAGCGTTGGTCCCGGGACAATTTCCGAGCAGTACTTC. It specifies CSVGPGTISEQYF.